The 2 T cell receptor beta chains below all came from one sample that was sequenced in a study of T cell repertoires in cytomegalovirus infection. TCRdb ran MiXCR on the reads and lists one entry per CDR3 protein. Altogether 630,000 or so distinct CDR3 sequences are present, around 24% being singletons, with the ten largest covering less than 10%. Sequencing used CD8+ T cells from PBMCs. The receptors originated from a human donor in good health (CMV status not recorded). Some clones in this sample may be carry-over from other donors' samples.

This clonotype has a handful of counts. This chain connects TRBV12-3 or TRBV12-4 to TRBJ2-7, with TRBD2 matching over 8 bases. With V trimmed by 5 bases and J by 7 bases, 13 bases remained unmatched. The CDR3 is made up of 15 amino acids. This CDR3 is CASSPQAGAGWEQYF. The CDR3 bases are TGTGCCAGCAGTCCCCAAGCGGGAGCCGGCTGGGAGCAGTACTTC.

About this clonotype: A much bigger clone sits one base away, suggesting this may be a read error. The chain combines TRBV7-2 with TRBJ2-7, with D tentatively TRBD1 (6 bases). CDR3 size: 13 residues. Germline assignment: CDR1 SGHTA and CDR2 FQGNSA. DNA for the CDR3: TGTGCCAGCAGCCTAACAGGGTTCTACGAGCAGCACGTC. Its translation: CASSLTGFYEQHV.